The TCR beta chain under discussion was sequenced for a study of blood T cells in healthy people across ages. A second 7 to 11 cycle PCR used barcoded and J-beta primers. TCRdb analysed the 5' RACE reads with MiXCR anew, one entry per CDR3 protein. This sample has 1.5 million to 2 million distinct CDR3 sequences, with about 28% found just once. Points on this clonotype: Its antigen is undetermined.

Overall study results and limits: Older age went with lower TCR beta diversity per million T cells, in a roughly linear way. Strong correlation existed between TCR beta diversity and naive T cell percentage.

Peripheral blood was drawn, ten milliliters per donor. No fewer than 5 micrograms of total RNA were isolated from every sample. The clonotype originates from a woman in her twenties or thirties in good health. The sequencing input was blood.

The CDR3, as DNA: TGTGCCAGCAGCCACCGAAGACAGGCGAACACCGGGGAGCTGTTTTTT. Its translation is CASSHRRQANTGELFF. The chain recombines TRBV3-1 with TRBJ2-2; TRBD1 might be the D (6 bases). This CDR3 has 16 residues. V was pared by 3 bases and J by 0 bases, with 11 bases between. Per germline, CDR1 LGHDT and CDR2 YNNKEL (reference sequence).